This is a list of T cell receptor beta chains from one sample in a study of blood T cells in healthy people across ages. Each CDR3 protein is one row after TCRdb ran MiXCR on the 5' RACE reads. The sample lists roughly 1.7 million distinct CDR3 sequences, about 31% seen once, with approximately 11% in the top ten. Sequenced sample: blood. The receptor set was obtained from a woman aged 25 to 45 in good health. The CDR3 runs from the conserved cysteine through the conserved F or W. The order of the fields is V gene, D gene, clone size, J gene, CDR3 protein, CDR3 DNA. A D gene is named only where the DNA matches it firmly. Only some rows state a clone size, as once, few, many or a class for expanded clones.

TRBV7-8,.,few,TRBJ2-5,CASTLLVVAIQETQYF,TGTGCCAGCACCCTGCTTGTAGTAGCGATCCAAGAGACCCAGTACTTC
TRBV10-3,TRBD1,few,TRBJ2-5,CAIRGTGKETQYF,TGTGCCATCAGGGGGACAGGGAAAGAGACCCAGTACTTC
TRBV7-3,.,few,TRBJ2-7,CASSSQPSYEQYF,TGTGCCAGCAGCTCCCAACCTAGCTACGAGCAGTACTTC
TRBV5-1,.,few,TRBJ1-6,CASSPPDSNSPLHF,TGCGCCAGCAGCCCACCCGACAGTAATTCACCCCTCCACTTT
TRBV3-1,TRBD1,.,TRBJ2-3,CASSRVPGQGITDTQYF,TGTGCCAGCAGCCGCGTCCCAGGACAGGGTATAACAGATACGCAGTATTTT
TRBV11-2,.,.,TRBJ2-7,CASSSIDPLVYEQYF,TGTGCCAGCAGCTCGATAGACCCTCTTGTCTACGAGCAGTACTTC
TRBV5-1,.,few,TRBJ1-1,CASSLLQGGNTEAFF,TGCGCCAGCAGCTTACTACAGGGAGGGAACACTGAAGCTTTCTTT
TRBV7-2,.,many,TRBJ2-7,CASSPIGGRIEQYF,TGTGCCAGCAGCCCCATTGGGGGCAGGATCGAGCAGTACTTC
TRBV11-1,.,.,TRBJ1-1,CASSLWGAEAFF,TGTGCCAGCAGCTTATGGGGGGCTGAAGCTTTCTTT
TRBV2,TRBD2,once,TRBJ2-3,CASSGLAGSRTDTQYF,TGTGCCAGCAGTGGACTAGCGGGTTCTCGTACAGATACGCAGTATTTT
TRBV20-1,TRBD2,.,TRBJ2-5,CSASPLAGAEETQYF,TGCAGTGCTTCCCCCCTAGCGGGAGCAGAAGAGACCCAGTACTTC
TRBV6-5,.,.,TRBJ1-2,CASMGGQANYGYTF,TGTGCCAGCATGGGGGGCCAGGCTAACTATGGCTACACCTTC
TRBV5-5,TRBD2,.,TRBJ2-7,CASSGGLPHRDEQYF,TGTGCCAGCAGCGGGGGACTACCACACCGCGACGAGCAGTACTTC